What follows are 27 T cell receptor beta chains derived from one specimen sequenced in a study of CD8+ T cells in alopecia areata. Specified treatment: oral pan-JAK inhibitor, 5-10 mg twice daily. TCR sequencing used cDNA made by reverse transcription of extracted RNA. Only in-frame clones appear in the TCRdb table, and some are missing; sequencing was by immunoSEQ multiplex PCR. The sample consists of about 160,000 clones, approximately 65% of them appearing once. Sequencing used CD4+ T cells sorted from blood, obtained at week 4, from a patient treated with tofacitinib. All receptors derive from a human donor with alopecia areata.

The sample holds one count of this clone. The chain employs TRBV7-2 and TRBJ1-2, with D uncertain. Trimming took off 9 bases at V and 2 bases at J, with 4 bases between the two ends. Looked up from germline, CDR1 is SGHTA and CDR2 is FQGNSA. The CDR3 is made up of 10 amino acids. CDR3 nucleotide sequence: TGTGCCAGTTACAACTATGGCTACACCTTC. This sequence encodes CASYNYGYTF. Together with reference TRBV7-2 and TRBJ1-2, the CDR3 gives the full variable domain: GAGVSQSPSNKVTEKGKDVELRCDPISGHTALYWYRQSLGQGLEFLIYFQGNSAPDKSGLPSDRFSAERTGGSVSTLTIQRTQQEDSAVYLCASYNYGYTFGSGTRLTVV.

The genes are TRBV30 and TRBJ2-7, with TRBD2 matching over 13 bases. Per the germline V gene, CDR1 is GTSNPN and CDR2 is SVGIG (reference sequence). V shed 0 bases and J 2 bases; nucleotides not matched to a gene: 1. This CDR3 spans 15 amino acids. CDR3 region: CAWSVGLAGTYEQYF. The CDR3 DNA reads TGTGCCTGGAGTGTGGGACTAGCGGGGACCTACGAGCAGTACTTC.

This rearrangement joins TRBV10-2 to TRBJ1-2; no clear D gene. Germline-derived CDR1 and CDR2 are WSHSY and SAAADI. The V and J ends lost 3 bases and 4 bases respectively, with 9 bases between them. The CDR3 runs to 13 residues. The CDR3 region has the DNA TGCGCCAGCAGTGATCTGAGGGCCTATGGCTACACCTTC. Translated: CASSDLRAYGYTF.

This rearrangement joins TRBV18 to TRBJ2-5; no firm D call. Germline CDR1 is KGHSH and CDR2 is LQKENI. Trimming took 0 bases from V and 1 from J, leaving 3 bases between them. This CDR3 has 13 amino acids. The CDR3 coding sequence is TGTGCCAGCTCACCACCGATCCAAGAGACCCAGTACTTC. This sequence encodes CASSPPIQETQYF.

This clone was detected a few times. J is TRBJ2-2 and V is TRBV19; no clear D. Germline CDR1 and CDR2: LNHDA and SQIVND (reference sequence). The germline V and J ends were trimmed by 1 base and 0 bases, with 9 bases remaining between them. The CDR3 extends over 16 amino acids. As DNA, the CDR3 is TGTGCCAGTAGTATAGTCTTTGGGGCGAACACCGGGGAGCTGTTTTTT. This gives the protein CASSIVFGANTGELFF.

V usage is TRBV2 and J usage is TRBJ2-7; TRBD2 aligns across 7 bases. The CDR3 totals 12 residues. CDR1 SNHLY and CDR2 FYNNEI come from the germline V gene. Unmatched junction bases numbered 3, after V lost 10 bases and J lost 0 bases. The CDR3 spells CATTSDSYEQYF. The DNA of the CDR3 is TGTGCCACCACTAGCGACTCCTACGAGCAGTACTTC.

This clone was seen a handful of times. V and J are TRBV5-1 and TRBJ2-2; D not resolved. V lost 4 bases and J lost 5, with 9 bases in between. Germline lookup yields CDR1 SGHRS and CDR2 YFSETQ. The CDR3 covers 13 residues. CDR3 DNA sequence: TGCGCCAGCAGCCTCGTCGCTACCGGGGAGCTGTTTTTT. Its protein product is CASSLVATGELFF.

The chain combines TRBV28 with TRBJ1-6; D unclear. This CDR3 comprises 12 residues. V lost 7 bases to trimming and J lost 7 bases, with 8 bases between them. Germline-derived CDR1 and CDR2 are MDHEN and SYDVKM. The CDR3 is CASNLSNSPLHF. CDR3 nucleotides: TGTGCCAGCAACCTGTCCAATTCACCCCTCCACTTT.

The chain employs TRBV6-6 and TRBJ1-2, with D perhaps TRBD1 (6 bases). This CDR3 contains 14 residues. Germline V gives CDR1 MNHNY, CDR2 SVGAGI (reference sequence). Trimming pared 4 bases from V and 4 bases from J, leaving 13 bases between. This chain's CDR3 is CASSFGQPSYGYTF. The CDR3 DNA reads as TGTGCCAGCAGTTTCGGACAGCCGAGCTATGGCTACACCTTC.

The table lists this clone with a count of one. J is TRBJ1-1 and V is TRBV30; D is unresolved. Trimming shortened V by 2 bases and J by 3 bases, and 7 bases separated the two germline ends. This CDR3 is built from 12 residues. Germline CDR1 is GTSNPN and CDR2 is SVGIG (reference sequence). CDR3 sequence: CAWSYLYTEAFF. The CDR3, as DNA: TGTGCCTGGAGTTATCTGTACACTGAAGCTTTCTTT. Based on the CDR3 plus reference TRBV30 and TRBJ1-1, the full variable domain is SQTIHQWPATLVQPVGSPLSLECTVEGTSNPNLYWYRQAAGRGLQLLFYSVGIGQISSEVPQNLSASRPQDRQFILSSKKLLLSDSGFYLCAWSYLYTEAFFGQGTRLTVV.

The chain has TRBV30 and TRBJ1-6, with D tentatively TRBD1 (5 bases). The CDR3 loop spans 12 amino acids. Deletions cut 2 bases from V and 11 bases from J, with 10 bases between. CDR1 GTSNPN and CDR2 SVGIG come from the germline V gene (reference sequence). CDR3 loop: CAWSLQEPPLHF. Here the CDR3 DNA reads TGTGCCTGGAGTCTACAGGAACCACCCCTCCACTTT.

This CDR3 reads CASRQNRETSPLHF. DNA of the CDR3: TGTGCCAGCAGGCAAAACAGGGAAACGTCACCCCTCCACTTT. V usage is TRBV7-8 and J usage is TRBJ1-6; TRBD1 is a possible D gene (6 bases). V lost 6 bases and J lost 10, with 16 bases in between. CDR3 length: 14 amino acids. The V gene's germline CDR1 is SGHVS and CDR2 FQNEAQ.

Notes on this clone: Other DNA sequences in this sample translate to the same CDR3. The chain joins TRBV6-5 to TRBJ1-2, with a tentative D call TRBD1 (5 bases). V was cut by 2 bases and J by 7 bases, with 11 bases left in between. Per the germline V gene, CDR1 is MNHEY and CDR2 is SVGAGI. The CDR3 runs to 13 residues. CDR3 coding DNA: TGTGCCAGCAGTTACAGGCAGGGTGGTGGCTACACCTTC. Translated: CASSYRQGGGYTF.

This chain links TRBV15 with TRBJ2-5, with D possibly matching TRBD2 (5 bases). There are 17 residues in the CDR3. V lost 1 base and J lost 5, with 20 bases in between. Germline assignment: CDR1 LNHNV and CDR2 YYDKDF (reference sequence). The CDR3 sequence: CATSRVRGLANSETQYF. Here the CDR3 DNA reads TGTGCCACCAGCAGAGTACGGGGTCTAGCAAATTCGGAGACCCAGTACTTC.

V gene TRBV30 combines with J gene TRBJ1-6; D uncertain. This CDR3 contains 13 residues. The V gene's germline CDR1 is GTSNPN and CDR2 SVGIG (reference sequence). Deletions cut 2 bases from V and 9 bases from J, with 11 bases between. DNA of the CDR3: TGTGCCTGGAGTCTCCAGCTTGGTTCACCCCTCCACTTT. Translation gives CAWSLQLGSPLHF.

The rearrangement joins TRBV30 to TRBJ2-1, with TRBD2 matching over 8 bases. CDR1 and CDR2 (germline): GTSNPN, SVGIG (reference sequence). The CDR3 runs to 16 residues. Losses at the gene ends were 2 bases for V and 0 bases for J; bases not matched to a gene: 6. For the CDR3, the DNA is TGTGCCTGGAGTCCCGCGGGGGGCTCCTCCTACAATGAGCAGTTCTTC. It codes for CAWSPAGGSSYNEQFF. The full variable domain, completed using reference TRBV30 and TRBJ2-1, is SQTIHQWPATLVQPVGSPLSLECTVEGTSNPNLYWYRQAAGRGLQLLFYSVGIGQISSEVPQNLSASRPQDRQFILSSKKLLLSDSGFYLCAWSPAGGSSYNEQFFGPGTRLTVL.

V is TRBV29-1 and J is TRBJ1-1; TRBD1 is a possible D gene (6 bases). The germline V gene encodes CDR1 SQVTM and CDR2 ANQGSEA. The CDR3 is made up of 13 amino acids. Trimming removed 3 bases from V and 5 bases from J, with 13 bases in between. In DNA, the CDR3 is TGCAGCGTTGATTGGGGGGCGAGAACTGAAGCTTTCTTT. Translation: CSVDWGARTEAFF.

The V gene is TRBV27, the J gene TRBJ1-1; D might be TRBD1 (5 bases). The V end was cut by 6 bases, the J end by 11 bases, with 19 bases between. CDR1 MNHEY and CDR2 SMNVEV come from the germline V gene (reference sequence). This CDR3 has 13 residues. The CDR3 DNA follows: TGTGCCAGCAGGAACCCAGGAAGGGGTCCGGCTTTCTTT. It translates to CASRNPGRGPAFF.

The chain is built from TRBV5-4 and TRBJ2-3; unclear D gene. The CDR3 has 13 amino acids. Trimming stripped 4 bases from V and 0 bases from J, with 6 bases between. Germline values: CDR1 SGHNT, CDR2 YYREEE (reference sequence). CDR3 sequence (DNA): TGTGCCAGCAGCCGATCTAGCACAGATACGCAGTATTTT. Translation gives CASSRSSTDTQYF.

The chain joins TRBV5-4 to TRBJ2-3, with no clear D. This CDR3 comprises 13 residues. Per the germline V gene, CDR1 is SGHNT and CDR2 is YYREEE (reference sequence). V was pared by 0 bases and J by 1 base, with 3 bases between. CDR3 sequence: CASSLEGTDTQYF. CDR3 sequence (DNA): TGTGCCAGCAGCTTGGAGGGCACAGATACGCAGTATTTT. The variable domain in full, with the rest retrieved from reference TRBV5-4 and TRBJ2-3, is ETGVTQSPTHLIKTRGQQVTLRCSSQSGHNTVSWYQQALGQGPQFIFQYYREEENGRGNFPPRFSGLQFPNYSSELNVNALELDDSALYLCASSLEGTDTQYFGPGTRLTVL.

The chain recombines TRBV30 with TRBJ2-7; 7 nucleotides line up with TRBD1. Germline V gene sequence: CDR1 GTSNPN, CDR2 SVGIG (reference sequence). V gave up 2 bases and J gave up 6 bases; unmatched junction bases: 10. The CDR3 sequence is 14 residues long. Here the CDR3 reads CAWSRDSQVPEQYF. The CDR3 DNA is TGTGCCTGGAGTCGGGACAGCCAAGTCCCCGAGCAGTACTTC.

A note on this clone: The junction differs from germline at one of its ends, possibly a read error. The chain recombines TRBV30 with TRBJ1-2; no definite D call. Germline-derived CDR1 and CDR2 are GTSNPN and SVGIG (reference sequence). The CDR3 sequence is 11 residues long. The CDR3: CAWSPPPGKPF. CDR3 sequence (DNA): TGTGCCTGGAGTCCCCCTCCCGGGAAACCCTTC.

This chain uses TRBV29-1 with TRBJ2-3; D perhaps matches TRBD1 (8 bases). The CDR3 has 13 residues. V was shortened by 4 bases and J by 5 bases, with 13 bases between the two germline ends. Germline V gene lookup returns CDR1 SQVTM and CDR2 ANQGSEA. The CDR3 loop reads CSVGTGRGDTQYF. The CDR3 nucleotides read TGCAGCGTTGGGACAGGGAGGGGAGATACGCAGTATTTT.

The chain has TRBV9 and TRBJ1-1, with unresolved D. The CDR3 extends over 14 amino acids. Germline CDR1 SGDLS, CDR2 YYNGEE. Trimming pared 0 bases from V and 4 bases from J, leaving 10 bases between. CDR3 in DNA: TGTGCCAGCAGCGTAGCAGTGGGGAGCACTGAAGCTTTCTTT. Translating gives CASSVAVGSTEAFF.

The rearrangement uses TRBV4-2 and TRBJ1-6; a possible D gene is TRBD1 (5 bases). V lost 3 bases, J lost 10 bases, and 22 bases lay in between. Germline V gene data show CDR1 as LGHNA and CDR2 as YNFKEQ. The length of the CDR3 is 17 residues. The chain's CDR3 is CASSHPSSGSVTSPLHF. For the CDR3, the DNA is TGTGCCAGCAGCCACCCCTCCTCAGGGTCAGTCACCTCACCCCTCCACTTT.

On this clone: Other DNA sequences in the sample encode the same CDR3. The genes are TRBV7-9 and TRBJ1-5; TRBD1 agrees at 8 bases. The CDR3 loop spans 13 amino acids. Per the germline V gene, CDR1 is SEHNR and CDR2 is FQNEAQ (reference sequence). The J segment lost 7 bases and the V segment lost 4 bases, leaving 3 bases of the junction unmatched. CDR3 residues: CASSSQGDQPQHF. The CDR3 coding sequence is TGTGCCAGCAGCTCACAGGGGGACCAGCCCCAGCATTTT.

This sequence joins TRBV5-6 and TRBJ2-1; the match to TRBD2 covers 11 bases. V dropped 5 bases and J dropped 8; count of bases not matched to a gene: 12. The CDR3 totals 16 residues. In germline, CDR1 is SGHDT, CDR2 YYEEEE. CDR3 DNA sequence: TGTGCCAGCAGTCCATGGGGGACTAGCGGTTATCATGAGCAGTTCTTC. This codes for CASSPWGTSGYHEQFF.